This TCR beta chain was recovered during a study of T cell responses to AZD1222 COVID-19 vaccine. Background on the study: Pooling of second doses given at about 4 or about 12 weeks was done.

Libraries were prepared by immunoSEQ multiplex PCR; TCRdb keeps only in-frame clonotypes and omits some of them. This table has around 120,000 clones, about 90% appearing once. This clone was seen a handful of times. The V gene's germline CDR1 is MDHEN and CDR2 SYDVKM. The ends lost 5 bases at V and 0 bases at J; junction bases unmatched: 7. The CDR3 contains 16 residues. Sequences were derived from peripheral blood, sampled on day 0 of AZD1222 vaccination. The TCR sequence derives from an adult in good health. J is TRBJ2-5 and V is TRBV28; 9 positions match TRBD1. DNA of the CDR3: TGTGCCAGCAGTCTCAACAGGGGGCTGTACCAAGAGACCCAGTACTTC. Its protein product is CASSLNRGLYQETQYF.